A selection of T cell receptor beta chains follows, all from one sample in a study of control samples from healthy donors and cancer patients. Clones were read by immunoSEQ multiplex PCR, and TCRdb kept only the in-frame ones, dropping some. The repertoire holds more than 110,000 clones, with approximately 92% as singletons. Sequencing was performed on blood. These receptors were obtained from a young man in good health. Both conserved end residues are part of each CDR3. D genes are given only for firm matches. Not every row has a clone size; where given, it reads once, few, many or a size class.

v_gene	abundance	j_gene	d_gene	CDR3aa	CDR3nt
TRBV10-3	-	TRBJ2-5	-	CARVAGRVETQYF	TGTGCCAGGGTTGCGGGGCGGGTGGAGACCCAGTACTTC
TRBV12-3/TRBV12-4	-	TRBJ1-2	-	CASSLTFRSYTF	TGTGCCAGCAGTTTAACATTTAGGAGCTACACCTTC
TRBV12-3/TRBV12-4	-	TRBJ1-5	-	CASSSERDQPQHF	TGTGCCAGCAGCTCAGAAAGAGATCAGCCCCAGCATTTT
TRBV6-5	-	TRBJ1-1	-	CASSYGNMNTEAFF	TGTGCCAGCAGTTACGGAAACATGAACACTGAAGCTTTCTTT
TRBV5-4	-	TRBJ2-7	-	CASSFRKSGQRSSYEQYF	TGTGCCAGCAGCTTCAGGAAGTCTGGACAGCGGAGCTCCTACGAGCAGTACTTC
TRBV12-5	-	TRBJ2-5	-	CASGLFTYQGRARQETQYF	TGTGCTAGTGGTTTGTTTACCTATCAGGGGAGAGCAAGGCAAGAGACCCAGTACTTC
TRBV9	-	TRBJ1-2	TRBD1	CASSEGQGYYYGYTF	TGTGCCAGCAGCGAGGGACAGGGATACTACTATGGCTACACCTTC
TRBV9	-	TRBJ2-7	-	CASSVEGDPYEQYF	TGTGCCAGCAGCGTAGAGGGGGATCCTTACGAGCAGTACTTC
TRBV29-1	-	TRBJ2-7	TRBD1	CSVASGQGYEQYF	TGCAGCGTTGCTTCCGGACAGGGGTACGAGCAGTACTTC
TRBV7-9	-	TRBJ2-3	TRBD2	CASSLGGRGTDTQYF	TGTGCCAGCAGCTTGGGCGGGAGGGGCACAGATACGCAGTATTTT
TRBV7-9	-	TRBJ2-2	-	CASSPGLNTGELFF	TGTGCCAGCAGCCCCGGGCTAAACACCGGGGAGCTGTTTTTT
TRBV10-1	-	TRBJ2-1	TRBD1	CASSESGTGVENEQFF	TGCGCCAGCAGTGAGTCCGGGACAGGTGTAGAAAATGAGCAGTTCTTC
TRBV28	once	TRBJ1-5	TRBD1	CASSFPGQGMDQPQHF	TGTGCCAGCAGTTTCCCGGGACAGGGTATGGATCAGCCCCAGCATTTT
TRBV6-2/TRBV6-3	few	TRBJ1-5	-	CASSYREDQPQHF	TGTGCCAGCAGTTACAGGGAGGATCAGCCCCAGCATTTT
TRBV2	once	TRBJ2-1	-	CASMSRVGRVHEQFF	TGTGCCAGCATGAGCCGGGTCGGGAGAGTCCATGAGCAGTTCTTC
TRBV7-2	-	TRBJ1-2	-	CASSLGRGTYSGYTF	TGTGCCAGCAGCTTAGGACGGGGAACCTACTCTGGCTACACCTTC
TRBV28	once	TRBJ2-6	-	CASSVSPSGANVLTF	TGTGCCAGCAGTGTCAGCCCTTCTGGGGCCAACGTCCTGACTTTC
TRBV4-1	-	TRBJ2-7	-	CASSRGAGSSYEQYF	TGCGCCAGCAGCCGGGGGGCGGGGAGCTCCTACGAGCAGTACTTC
TRBV9	-	TRBJ1-5	TRBD1	CASSVGQGYGQPQHF	TGTGCCAGCAGCGTGGGACAGGGTTATGGTCAGCCCCAGCATTTT
TRBV3-1/TRBV3-2	once	TRBJ2-3	-	CASDSTDTQYF	TGTGCCAGTGATAGCACAGATACGCAGTATTTT
TRBV7-2	-	TRBJ2-7	-	CASSHQQGPYEQYF	TGTGCCAGCAGCCACCAACAGGGCCCCTACGAGCAGTACTTC
TRBV5-1	few	TRBJ2-5	-	CASTPGRGDRETQYF	TGCGCCAGCACTCCGGGCAGGGGGGACCGAGAGACCCAGTACTTC
TRBV6-5	-	TRBJ2-2	-	CASRRGLTGELFF	TGTGCCAGCAGACGAGGGTTGACCGGGGAGCTGTTTTTT
TRBV27	-	TRBJ2-1	TRBD1	CASSLNRGLYNEQFF	TGTGCCAGCAGTTTAAACAGGGGCCTTTACAATGAGCAGTTCTTC
TRBV6-2/TRBV6-3	few	TRBJ1-2	-	CASSQDSYYGYTF	TGTGCCAGCAGTCAGGACTCTTACTATGGCTACACCTTC
TRBV14	few	TRBJ1-2	TRBD1	CASSQELPGGRVGDGYTF	TGTGCCAGCAGCCAAGAATTGCCAGGGGGCAGAGTAGGCGATGGCTACACCTTC
TRBV4-2	-	TRBJ1-3	-	CASSEEEAGISSGNTIYF	TGTGCCAGCAGCGAAGAAGAGGCTGGGATTAGCTCTGGAAACACCATATATTTT
TRBV6-5	-	TRBJ2-1	-	CASSYGGNEQFF	TGTGCCAGCAGTTACGGGGGGAATGAGCAGTTCTTC
TRBV30	-	TRBJ1-1	TRBD1	CAWKRGDRHTEAFF	TGTGCCTGGAAGAGGGGGGACAGACACACTGAAGCTTTCTTT
TRBV6-6	-	TRBJ2-2	TRBD1	CASSPKRSWQGADTGELFF	TGTGCCAGCAGTCCTAAGCGTTCGTGGCAGGGGGCAGACACCGGGGAGCTGTTTTTT
TRBV7-3	-	TRBJ1-1	-	CASSSKPGSEAFF	TGTGCCAGCAGCTCGAAACCGGGAAGTGAAGCTTTCTTT
TRBV29-1	-	TRBJ2-2	-	CSVAPSTNTGELFF	TGCAGCGTTGCACCTAGTACGAACACCGGGGAGCTGTTTTTT
TRBV4-2	-	TRBJ2-7	TRBD2	CASSQGGGSYEQYF	TGTGCCAGCAGCCAAGGAGGCGGGAGTTACGAGCAGTACTTC
TRBV19	-	TRBJ1-5	-	CASSIPGIYQPQHF	TGTGCCAGTAGTATTCCAGGAATCTATCAGCCCCAGCATTTT
TRBV30	-	TRBJ1-2	-	CAWSVSAGRGIGYTF	TGTGCCTGGAGTGTATCCGCAGGTCGAGGAATTGGCTACACCTTC
TRBV30	-	TRBJ2-7	TRBD1	CAWSVGQGLYEQYF	TGTGCCTGGAGTGTCGGACAGGGGCTCTACGAGCAGTACTTC
TRBV6-6	-	TRBJ1-2	-	CASMLASPNYGYTF	TGTGCCAGCATGCTGGCCTCTCCTAACTATGGCTACACCTTC
TRBV28	-	TRBJ2-7	-	CASSVRGLLNEQYF	TGTGCCAGCAGTGTCCGGGGCCTCCTTAACGAGCAGTACTTC
TRBV30	-	TRBJ2-2	-	CAWSVAVGWNTGELFF	TGTGCCTGGAGTGTAGCAGTCGGTTGGAACACCGGGGAGCTGTTTTTT
TRBV5-6	-	TRBJ2-3	-	CASSRAEPSSATDTQYF	TGTGCCAGCAGCAGGGCGGAACCTTCAAGTGCCACAGATACGCAGTATTTT